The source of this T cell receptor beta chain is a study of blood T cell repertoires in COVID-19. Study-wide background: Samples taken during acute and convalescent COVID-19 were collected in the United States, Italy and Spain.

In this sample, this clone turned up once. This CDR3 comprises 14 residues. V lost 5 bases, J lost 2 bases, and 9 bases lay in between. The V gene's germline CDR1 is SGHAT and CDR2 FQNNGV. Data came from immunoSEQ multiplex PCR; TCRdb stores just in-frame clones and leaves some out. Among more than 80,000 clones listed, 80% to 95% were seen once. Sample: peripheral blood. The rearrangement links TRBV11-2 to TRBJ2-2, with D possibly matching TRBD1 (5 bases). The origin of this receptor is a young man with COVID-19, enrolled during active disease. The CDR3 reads CASSKGSNTGELFF. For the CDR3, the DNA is TGTGCCAGCAGCAAGGGGTCAAACACCGGGGAGCTGTTTTTT.